This TCR beta chain is from a study of blood T cell repertoires in COVID-19. For the study at large: Whether acute or convalescent, the COVID-19 samples came from the United States, Italy and Spain. PBMCs, B-cell-depleted T cells, or T cells were the source of the cDNA or gDNA that made up the material.

Authors' processing steps: Amplification of reference gene primers provided the estimated nucleated cell counts. Clones were read by immunoSEQ multiplex PCR, and TCRdb kept only the in-frame ones, dropping some. V and J calls plus clone size are reproduced from that table; the DNA served to infer D and trimming. The sample contains approximately 89,000 clones, about 95% of which appear only once. The sequencing sample was made of peripheral blood. The sequence derives from a human donor with active COVID-19. The donor label of this sample is uncertain.

The CDR3 bases are TGTGCCAGCAGTTACTCGGGGACAGGGCTCTACGAGCAGTACTTC. Its translation: CASSYSGTGLYEQYF. This chain links TRBV6-5 with TRBJ2-7; 9 nucleotides line up with TRBD1. The CDR3 totals 15 residues. In germline, CDR1 is MNHEY, CDR2 SVGAGI. The trim removed 0 bases at V and 3 bases at J, leaving 3 bases unmatched.